One sample yielded the 27 T cell receptor beta chains listed below, sequenced in a study of shared clonotypes between healthy human individuals. Profiled with immunoSEQ multiplex PCR; TCRdb holds only in-frame clones, not every one. The sample lists just over 2,000,000 clones; 90% to 95% were seen once. Input material: naive CD4+ T cells sorted from blood. Subset described: CD45RA+ positively selected. All receptors come from a young man in good health.

V gene TRBV18 combines with J gene TRBJ2-2; D gene unclear. V was cut by 0 bases and J by 5 bases, with 13 bases left in between. CDR1 is KGHSH, CDR2 LQKENI, per germline. The CDR3 runs to 16 residues. The CDR3 protein is CASSPPVGRGTGELFF. The CDR3 nucleotides read TGTGCCAGCTCACCACCCGTAGGAAGAGGAACCGGGGAGCTGTTTTTT.

The chain links TRBV15 to TRBJ1-5; no clear D. V shed 0 bases and J shed 9 bases, with 6 bases lying between them. Germline V lookup: CDR1 LNHNV, CDR2 YYDKDF (reference sequence). The CDR3 sequence is 12 residues long. The chain's CDR3 is CATSRDVGPQHF. CDR3 in DNA: TGTGCCACCAGCAGAGATGTGGGGCCCCAGCATTTT.

There are a few counts of this clone. Other DNA sequences of this sample code for an identical CDR3. The chain carries TRBV5-1 and TRBJ2-3; 7 nucleotides line up with TRBD2. V lost 0 bases, J lost 1 base, and 2 bases stayed unmatched. The CDR3 runs to 15 residues. Germline V gives CDR1 SGHRS, CDR2 YFSETQ. CDR3 in DNA: TGCGCCAGCAGCTTGGGCGGGAGTGGCACAGATACGCAGTATTTT. The encoded protein is CASSLGGSGTDTQYF.

This chain connects TRBV18 to TRBJ1-6; TRBD1 agrees at 9 bases. Germline V CDR1 and CDR2: KGHSH, LQKENI. Trimming took 4 bases from V and 7 from J; bases not matched to a gene: 5. CDR3 length: 15 residues. The CDR3 here is CASSLPGTGNSPLHF. CDR3 nucleotide sequence: TGTGCCAGCTCACTCCCCGGGACAGGGAATTCACCCCTCCACTTT.

The CDR3 sequence: CASSLAAEAFF. CDR3 coding DNA: TGTGCCAGCAGTTTGGCAGCTGAAGCTTTCTTT. This chain joins TRBV6-6 and TRBJ1-1; no firm D call. The CDR3 extends over 11 amino acids. V shed 4 bases and J shed 6 bases, with 6 bases lying between them. Germline assignment: CDR1 MNHNY and CDR2 SVGAGI (reference sequence).

V is TRBV7-2 and J is TRBJ2-1; 15 nucleotides line up with TRBD2. The ends lost 5 bases at V and 5 bases at J; junction bases unmatched: 1. In germline, CDR1 is SGHTA, CDR2 FQGNSA. This CDR3 has 15 amino acids. The CDR3 sequence: CASSRTSGGDNEQFF. CDR3 DNA sequence: TGTGCCAGCAGCAGGACTAGCGGGGGGGACAATGAGCAGTTCTTC. Drawing the rest from reference TRBV7-2 and TRBJ2-1, the complete variable domain is GAGVSQSPSNKVTEKGKDVELRCDPISGHTALYWYRQSLGQGLEFLIYFQGNSAPDKSGLPSDRFSAERTGGSVSTLTIQRTQQEDSAVYLCASSRTSGGDNEQFFGPGTRLTVL.

This clone was observed a single time. The chain combines TRBV6-1 with TRBJ2-7, with D unresolved. The germline V gene has CDR1 MNHNS and CDR2 SASEGT. Trimming removed 1 base from V and 0 bases from J, with 16 bases in between. The CDR3 covers 17 residues. Here the CDR3 reads CASSEGTLGRYSYEQYF. The CDR3 coding sequence is TGTGCCAGCAGTGAAGGCACGCTAGGCAGATACTCCTACGAGCAGTACTTC.

This chain connects TRBV11-3 to TRBJ2-1, with D perhaps matching TRBD1 or TRBD2 (6 bases each). The V end was cut by 5 bases, the J end by 6 bases, with 23 bases between. Germline lookup yields CDR1 SGHNT and CDR2 YENEEA. This CDR3 contains 17 residues. DNA of the CDR3: TGTGCCAGCAGCCCGGGGACTGGGACACAGAAAGCCAATGAGCAGTTCTTC. Its translation is CASSPGTGTQKANEQFF.

V is TRBV28 and J is TRBJ1-5; possibly TRBD1 for D (6 bases). This CDR3 has 15 amino acids. Germline V lookup: CDR1 MDHEN, CDR2 SYDVKM. V lost 3 bases and J lost 9, with 18 bases in between. CDR3 sequence reads: CASSFSRGTTAPQHF. The CDR3 DNA sequence: TGTGCCAGCAGTTTCTCCAGGGGCACAACGGCGCCCCAGCATTTT.

The chain joins TRBV5-1 to TRBJ2-7, with D perhaps TRBD1 (6 bases). CDR1 and CDR2 from the germline V gene are SGHRS and YFSETQ. This CDR3 spans 15 amino acids. V lost 1 base and J lost 5, with 16 bases in between. The CDR3 DNA reads TGCGCCAGCAGCTTGTTGGGCAGCCAGGGGAACGAGCAGTACTTC. Translated: CASSLLGSQGNEQYF.

The chain uses TRBV11-1 and TRBJ2-7, with 8 bases that match TRBD1. Trimming at V came to 5 bases and at J to 2 bases, leaving 8 bases not matched to a gene. Germline V lookup: CDR1 SGHAT, CDR2 FQDESV (reference sequence). The CDR3 totals 15 residues. CDR3 sequence: CASSLARDRPYEQYF. Written as DNA, the CDR3 is TGTGCCAGCAGCCTTGCTAGGGACAGGCCCTACGAGCAGTACTTC. Full variable domain (outside the CDR3, taken from reference TRBV11-1 and TRBJ2-7): EAEVAQSPRYKITEKSQAVAFWCDPISGHATLYWYRQILGQGPELLVQFQDESVVDDSQLPKDRFSAERLKGVDSTLKIQPAELGDSAMYLCASSLARDRPYEQYFGPGTRLTVT.

The V gene is TRBV9, the J gene TRBJ2-5; D uncertain. CDR1 SGDLS and CDR2 YYNGEE come from the germline V gene. The length of the CDR3 is 16 residues. V lost 2 bases to trimming and J lost 0 bases, with 14 bases between them. The DNA of the CDR3 is TGTGCCAGCAGCGTGGGCCAGGCGACGTACCAAGAGACCCAGTACTTC. Residues: CASSVGQATYQETQYF.

The chain uses TRBV28 and TRBJ1-2; possibly TRBD1 for D (5 bases). This CDR3 region has 11 residues. In germline, CDR1 is MDHEN, CDR2 SYDVKM. V was cut by 3 bases and J by 10 bases, with 9 bases left in between. CDR3 sequence (DNA): TGTGCCAGCAGTTTCGACAGCGACTACACCTTC. Translating gives CASSFDSDYTF.

This clone came up once. A read error may account for a junction end that differs from germline. Here the CDR3 DNA reads TGTGCCAGTAGCCAAGATCACTACAGACTCACCGGGGAGCTGTTTTTT. Translating gives CASSQDHYRLTGELFF. The chain links TRBV4-2 to TRBJ2-2; D not certain. Germline CDR1 is LGHNA and CDR2 is YNFKEQ. The CDR3 sequence is 16 residues long.

This rearrangement joins TRBV27 to TRBJ2-7; the match to TRBD1 covers 10 bases. V lost 3 bases and J lost 3; bases outside the gene matches: 5. In germline, CDR1 is MNHEY, CDR2 SMNVEV (reference sequence). The CDR3 length is 15 residues. The CDR3 DNA is TGTGCCAGCAGTTTGTGGGGACAGGGGATCTACGAGCAGTACTTC. Amino acid sequence: CASSLWGQGIYEQYF.

V and J are TRBV6-5 and TRBJ2-3; D possibly corresponds to TRBD2 (5 bases). V lost 6 bases and J 0 bases, leaving 13 bases between the germline ends. Germline CDR1 and CDR2: MNHEY and SVGAGI. This CDR3 contains 15 residues. CDR3 bases: TGTGCCAGCAGACAGCGATCGGGGAGCACAGATACGCAGTATTTT. The encoded protein is CASRQRSGSTDTQYF.

The chain joins TRBV5-4 to TRBJ2-7; the D is unclear. The germline V and J ends were trimmed by 4 bases and 2 bases, with 16 bases remaining between them. In germline, CDR1 is SGHNT, CDR2 YYREEE (reference sequence). The CDR3 is 15 residues long. The CDR3 reads CASSPPEAMAYEQYF. The CDR3 nucleotides read TGTGCCAGCAGCCCCCCCGAGGCCATGGCCTACGAGCAGTACTTC.

V and J are TRBV5-1 and TRBJ1-1, with 7 bases aligning to TRBD1. Looked up from germline, CDR1 is SGHRS and CDR2 is YFSETQ. The CDR3 is 18 residues long. J gave up 3 bases and V 4 bases, and 18 bases lay outside the gene matches. The DNA for the CDR3 is TGCGCCAGCAGCATAGTACAGGGGACTTTTAGTGGGGACACTGAAGCTTTCTTT. It translates to CASSIVQGTFSGDTEAFF.

In its sample, this clone was seen a few times. The V and J genes are TRBV5-6 and TRBJ2-3; TRBD2 matches at 9 bases. The CDR3 extends over 16 amino acids. From germline, CDR1 is SGHDT and CDR2 YYEEEE. V was pared by 0 bases and J by 1 base, with 3 bases of the junction left unmatched. The CDR3 reads CASSLVAGGGTDTQYF. The CDR3 DNA reads TGTGCCAGCAGCTTGGTCGCGGGAGGGGGCACAGATACGCAGTATTTT.

The rearrangement links TRBV18 to TRBJ1-3, with D hard to call. V lost 1 base, J lost 4 bases, and 8 bases lay in between. The CDR3 loop spans 14 amino acids. Germline CDR1 is KGHSH and CDR2 is LQKENI. The CDR3 coding sequence is TGTGCCAGCTCACCACTAGACGAAGGAAACACCATATATTTT. Protein sequence: CASSPLDEGNTIYF.

The chain combines TRBV18 with TRBJ1-2, with a weak D call TRBD1 (5 bases). CDR1 and CDR2 (germline): KGHSH, LQKENI. The CDR3 length is 14 residues. The V gene lost 4 bases and the J gene lost 0 bases, with 9 bases spanning the gap. In DNA form, the CDR3 reads TGTGCCAGCTCACGAGAGACAGCTAACTATGGCTACACCTTC. Protein: CASSRETANYGYTF. The entire variable domain, with the rest obtained from reference TRBV18 and TRBJ1-2, is as follows: NAGVMQNPRHLVRRRGQEARLRCSPMKGHSHVYWYRQLPEEGLKFMVYLQKENIIDESGMPKERFSAEFPKEGPSILRIQQVVRGDSAAYFCASSRETANYGYTFGSGTRLTVV.

This clone was found once. The J gene is TRBJ2-7, the V gene TRBV10-1; D remains ambiguous. The V end was cut by 0 bases, the J end by 10 bases, with 13 bases between. This CDR3 has 13 residues. Per the germline V gene, CDR1 is WNHNN and CDR2 is SYGVQD (reference sequence). In DNA, the CDR3 is TGCGCCAGCAGTGAGTCATCGGCAGGCCGCCAGTACTTC. Encoded protein: CASSESSAGRQYF.

The chain combines TRBV6-5 with TRBJ2-5, with D unclear. The CDR3 is 12 amino acids. Germline loops: CDR1 MNHEY, CDR2 SVGAGI. V was shortened by 2 bases and J by 4 bases, with 5 bases between the two germline ends. This CDR3 reads CASSYTGETQYF. For the CDR3, the DNA is TGTGCCAGCAGTTACACCGGAGAGACCCAGTACTTC.

This chain connects TRBV5-1 to TRBJ1-3; no firm D call. V dropped 0 bases and J dropped 2 bases, with 12 bases sitting between them. There are 16 residues in the CDR3. Germline V lookup: CDR1 SGHRS, CDR2 YFSETQ. The CDR3 DNA is TGCGCCAGCAGCTTGGCCATGGGGTCGACTGGAAACACCATATATTTT. Translated: CASSLAMGSTGNTIYF.

The gene calls are TRBV2 and TRBJ2-3; 7 bases agree with TRBD2. Germline loops: CDR1 SNHLY, CDR2 FYNNEI. V dropped 7 bases and J dropped 2; count of bases not matched to a gene: 15. The CDR3 runs 17 residues. The CDR3 reads CASIEPRERGYTDTQYF. CDR3 nucleotide sequence: TGTGCCAGCATAGAACCCCGGGAGCGGGGATACACAGATACGCAGTATTTT.

The chain combines TRBV28 with TRBJ2-1; TRBD2 matches at 9 bases. There are 15 residues in the CDR3. V lost 4 bases, J lost 8 bases, and 9 bases stayed unmatched. Germline V gene data show CDR1 as MDHEN and CDR2 as SYDVKM. The CDR3 protein is CASSSASGGRDEQFF. In DNA, the CDR3 is TGTGCCAGCAGTTCAGCAAGCGGGGGGCGGGATGAGCAGTTCTTC.

The chain uses TRBV30 and TRBJ1-1; 8 bases fit TRBD1. The CDR3 extends over 12 amino acids. Germline V gene data show CDR1 as GTSNPN and CDR2 as SVGIG (reference sequence). J gave up 7 bases and V 6 bases, and 7 bases lay outside the gene matches. CDR3 protein: CACRDRMYEAFF. The CDR3 DNA is TGTGCCTGCCGGGACAGGATGTATGAAGCTTTCTTT.